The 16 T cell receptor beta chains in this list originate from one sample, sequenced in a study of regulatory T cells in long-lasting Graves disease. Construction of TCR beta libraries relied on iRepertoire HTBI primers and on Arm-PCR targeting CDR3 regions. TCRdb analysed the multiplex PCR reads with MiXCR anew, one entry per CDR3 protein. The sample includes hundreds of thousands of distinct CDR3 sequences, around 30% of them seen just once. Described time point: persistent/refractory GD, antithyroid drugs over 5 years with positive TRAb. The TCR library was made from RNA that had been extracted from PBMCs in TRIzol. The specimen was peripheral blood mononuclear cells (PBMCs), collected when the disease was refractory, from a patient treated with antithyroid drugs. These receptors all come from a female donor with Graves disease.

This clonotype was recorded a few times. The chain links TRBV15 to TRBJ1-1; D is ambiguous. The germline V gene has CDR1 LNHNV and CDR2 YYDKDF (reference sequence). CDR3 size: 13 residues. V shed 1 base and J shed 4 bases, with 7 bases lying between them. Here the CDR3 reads CATSRGGSTEAFF. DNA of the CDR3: TGTGCCACCAGCAGAGGTGGCAGCACTGAAGCTTTCTTT.

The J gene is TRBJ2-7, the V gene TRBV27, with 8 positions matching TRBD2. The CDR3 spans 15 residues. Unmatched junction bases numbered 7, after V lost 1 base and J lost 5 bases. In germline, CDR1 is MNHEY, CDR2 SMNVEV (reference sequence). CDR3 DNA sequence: TGTGCCAGCAGTTTATATAGCGGGACTCCCCACGAGCAGTACTTC. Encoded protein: CASSLYSGTPHEQYF.

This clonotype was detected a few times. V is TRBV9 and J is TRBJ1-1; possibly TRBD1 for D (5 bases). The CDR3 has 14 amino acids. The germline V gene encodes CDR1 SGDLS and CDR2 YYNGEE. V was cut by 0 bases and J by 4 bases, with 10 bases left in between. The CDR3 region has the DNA TGTGCCAGCAGCGTAGGACAGTTTGGCACTGAAGCTTTCTTT. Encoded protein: CASSVGQFGTEAFF.

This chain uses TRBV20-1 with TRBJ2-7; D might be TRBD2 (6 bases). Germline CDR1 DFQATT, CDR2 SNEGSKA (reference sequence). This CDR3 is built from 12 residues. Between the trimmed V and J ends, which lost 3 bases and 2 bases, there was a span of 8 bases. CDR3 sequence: CSASSGPYEQYF. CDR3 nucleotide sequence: TGCAGTGCTAGTAGCGGACCCTACGAGCAGTACTTC.

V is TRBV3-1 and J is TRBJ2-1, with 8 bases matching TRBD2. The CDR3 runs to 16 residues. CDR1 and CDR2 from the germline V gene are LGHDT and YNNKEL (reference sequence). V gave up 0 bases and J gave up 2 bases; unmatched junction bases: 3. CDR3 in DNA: TGTGCCAGCAGCCAAGAGGGGCGGGGGGCCTACAATGAGCAGTTCTTC. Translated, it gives CASSQEGRGAYNEQFF.

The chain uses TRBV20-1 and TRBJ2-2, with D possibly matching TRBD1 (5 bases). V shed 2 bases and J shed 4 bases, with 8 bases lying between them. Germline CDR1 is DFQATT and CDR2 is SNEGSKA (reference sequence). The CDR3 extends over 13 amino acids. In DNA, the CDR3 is TGCAGTGCTAGACAGGGTGTCACCGGGGAGCTGTTTTTT. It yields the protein CSARQGVTGELFF.

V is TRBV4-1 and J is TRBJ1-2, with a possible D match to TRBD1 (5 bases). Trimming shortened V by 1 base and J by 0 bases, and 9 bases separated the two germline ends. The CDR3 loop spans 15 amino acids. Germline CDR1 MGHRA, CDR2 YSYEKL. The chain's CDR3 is CASSQATGSNYGYTF. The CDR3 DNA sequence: TGCGCCAGCAGCCAAGCAACAGGATCTAACTATGGCTACACCTTC.

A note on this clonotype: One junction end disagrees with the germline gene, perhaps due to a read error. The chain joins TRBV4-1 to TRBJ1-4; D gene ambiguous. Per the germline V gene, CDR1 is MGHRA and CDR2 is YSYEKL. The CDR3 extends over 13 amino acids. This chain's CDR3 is CASSQFLNEELFF. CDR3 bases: TGCGCCAGCAGCCAATTCTTGAATGAAGAACTGTTTTTT.

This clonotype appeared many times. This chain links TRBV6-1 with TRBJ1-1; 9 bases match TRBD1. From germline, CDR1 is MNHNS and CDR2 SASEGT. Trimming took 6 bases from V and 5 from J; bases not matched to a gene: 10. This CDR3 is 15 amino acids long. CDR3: CASSSKGTGWTEAFF. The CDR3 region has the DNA TGTGCCAGCAGCTCAAAAGGGACAGGGTGGACTGAAGCTTTCTTT.

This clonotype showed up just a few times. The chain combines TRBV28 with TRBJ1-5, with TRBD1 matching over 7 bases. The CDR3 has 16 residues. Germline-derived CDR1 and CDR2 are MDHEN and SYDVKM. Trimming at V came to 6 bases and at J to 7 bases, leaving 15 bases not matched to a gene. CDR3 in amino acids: CASRPAIAGGGQPQHF. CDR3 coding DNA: TGTGCCAGCAGACCCGCGATTGCAGGGGGAGGCCAGCCCCAGCATTTT.

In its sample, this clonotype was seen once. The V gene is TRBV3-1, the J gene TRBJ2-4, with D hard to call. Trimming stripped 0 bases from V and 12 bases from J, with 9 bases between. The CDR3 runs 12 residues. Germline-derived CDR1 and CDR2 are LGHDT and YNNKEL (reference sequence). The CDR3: CASSQDRANQYF. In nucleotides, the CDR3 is TGTGCCAGCAGCCAAGATCGGGCCAATCAGTACTTC.

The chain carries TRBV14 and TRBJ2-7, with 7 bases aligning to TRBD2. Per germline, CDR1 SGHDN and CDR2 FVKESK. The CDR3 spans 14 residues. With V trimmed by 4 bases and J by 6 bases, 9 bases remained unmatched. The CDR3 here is CASSPAAGECEQYF. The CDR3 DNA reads TGTGCCAGCAGCCCAGCGGCGGGAGAATGCGAGCAGTACTTC.

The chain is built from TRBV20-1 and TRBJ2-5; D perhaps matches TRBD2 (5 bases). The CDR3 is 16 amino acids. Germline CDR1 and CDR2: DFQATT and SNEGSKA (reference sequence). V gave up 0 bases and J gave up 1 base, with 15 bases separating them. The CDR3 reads CSARDRGTRPQETQYF. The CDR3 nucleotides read TGCAGTGCTAGAGACCGGGGAACTAGACCCCAAGAGACCCAGTACTTC.

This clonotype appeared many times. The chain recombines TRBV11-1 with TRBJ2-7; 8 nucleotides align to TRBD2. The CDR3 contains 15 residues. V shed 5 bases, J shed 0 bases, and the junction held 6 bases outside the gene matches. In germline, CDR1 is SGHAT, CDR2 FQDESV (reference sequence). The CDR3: CASSPFREGSYEQYF. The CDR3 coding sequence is TGTGCCAGCAGCCCTTTTCGGGAGGGCTCCTACGAGCAGTACTTC.

In DNA, the CDR3 is TGCAGCGTCCGACAGGGGAATGAAAAACTGTTTTTT. Protein product: CSVRQGNEKLFF. The J gene is TRBJ1-4, the V gene TRBV29-1; 8 nucleotides agree with TRBD1. V was pared by 6 bases and J by 5 bases, with 2 bases of the junction left unmatched. The CDR3 totals 12 residues. In germline, CDR1 is SQVTM, CDR2 ANQGSEA. The full variable domain, rest sourced from reference TRBV29-1 and TRBJ1-4, is SAVISQKPSRDICQRGTSLTIQCQVDSQVTMMFWYRQQPGQSLTLIATANQGSEATYESGFVIDKFPISRPNLTFSTLTVSNMSPEDSSIYLCSVRQGNEKLFFGSGTQLSVL.

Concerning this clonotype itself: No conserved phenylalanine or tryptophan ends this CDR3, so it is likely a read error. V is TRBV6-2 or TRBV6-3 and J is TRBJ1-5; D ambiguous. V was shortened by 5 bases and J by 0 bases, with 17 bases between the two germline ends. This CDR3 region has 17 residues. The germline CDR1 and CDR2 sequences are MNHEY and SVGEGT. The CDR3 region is CASSEILAAYSNQPQHS. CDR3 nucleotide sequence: TGTGCCAGCAGTGAAATCTTGGCAGCGTATAGCAATCAGCCCCAGCATTCT.